This is a list of T cell receptor beta chains from one sample in a study of CD8+CD57+ T cells in acquired aplastic anemia. TCRdb re-called the reads through MiXCR, storing one row per CDR3 protein. Of 150,000 to 200,000 distinct CDR3 sequences detected, more than 45% appear once; the ten largest clones hold approximately 3%. The sample was sorted CD4+, CD8+, or CD8+CD57+ T cells (not recorded which) from PBMCs. The receptors were sampled from a human donor with aplastic anemia. Both conserved end residues are part of each CDR3. Fields, in order: clone size, D gene, J gene, V gene, CDR3 protein, CDR3 DNA. D genes are given only for firm matches. Size is omitted from some rows. Given values are once, few, many or a class for expanded clones.

clone size: many
D gene: -
J gene: TRBJ1-1
V gene: TRBV11-2
CDR3 protein: CASSLLQGLTEAFF
CDR3 DNA: TGTGCCAGCAGCCTACTACAGGGATTGACTGAAGCTTTCTTT

clone size: few
D gene: -
J gene: TRBJ1-3
V gene: TRBV10-2
CDR3 protein: CASSAIGQTGNTIYF
CDR3 DNA: TGCGCCAGCAGTGCGATCGGGCAAACTGGAAACACCATATATTTT

clone size: few
D gene: -
J gene: TRBJ2-7
V gene: TRBV28
CDR3 protein: CASISSEAGSYEQYF
CDR3 DNA: TGTGCCAGCATTTCCTCAGAGGCGGGCTCCTACGAGCAGTACTTC

clone size: many
D gene: -
J gene: TRBJ2-1
V gene: TRBV7-2
CDR3 protein: CASSLRGAEYNEQFF
CDR3 DNA: TGTGCCAGCAGCCTCAGAGGAGCGGAGTACAATGAGCAGTTCTTC

clone size: -
D gene: -
J gene: TRBJ2-5
V gene: TRBV7-3
CDR3 protein: CASNTGLARETQYF
CDR3 DNA: TGTGCCAGCAACACGGGGCTAGCGAGAGAGACCCAGTACTTC

clone size: many
D gene: TRBD1
J gene: TRBJ1-1
V gene: TRBV9
CDR3 protein: CASSPRGWTEAFF
CDR3 DNA: TGTGCCAGCAGCCCCAGGGGGTGGACTGAAGCTTTCTTT

clone size: once
D gene: TRBD1
J gene: TRBJ2-2
V gene: TRBV19
CDR3 protein: CASRLDRGSAGELFF
CDR3 DNA: TGTGCCAGTAGGCTAGACAGGGGTTCGGCCGGGGAGCTGTTTTTT

clone size: -
D gene: TRBD2
J gene: TRBJ2-1
V gene: TRBV6-2/TRBV6-3
CDR3 protein: CASSFGPGLGYNEQFF
CDR3 DNA: TGTGCCAGCAGTTTCGGACCGGGACTAGGTTACAATGAGCAGTTCTTC

clone size: -
D gene: -
J gene: TRBJ1-4
V gene: TRBV20-1
CDR3 protein: CSASRQGNEKLFF
CDR3 DNA: TGCAGTGCTAGCCGGCAGGGTAATGAAAAACTGTTTTTT

clone size: -
D gene: TRBD1
J gene: TRBJ1-5
V gene: TRBV10-3
CDR3 protein: CAASKGQAYSNQPQHF
CDR3 DNA: TGTGCCGCTTCTAAGGGACAGGCCTATAGCAATCAGCCCCAGCATTTT

clone size: -
D gene: TRBD2
J gene: TRBJ2-5
V gene: TRBV5-1
CDR3 protein: CASSSALAGGQETQYF
CDR3 DNA: TGCGCCAGCAGCTCCGCACTAGCGGGAGGCCAAGAGACCCAGTACTTC

clone size: -
D gene: -
J gene: TRBJ2-7
V gene: TRBV7-3
CDR3 protein: CASSLTGDSYEQYF
CDR3 DNA: TGTGCCAGCAGTTTAACCGGGGACTCCTACGAGCAGTACTTC

clone size: -
D gene: -
J gene: TRBJ2-7
V gene: TRBV25-1
CDR3 protein: CASSESRGQSLRYEQYF
CDR3 DNA: TGTGCCAGCAGTGAAAGTAGGGGCCAGTCGTTGAGATACGAGCAGTACTTC

clone size: many
D gene: TRBD2
J gene: TRBJ2-7
V gene: TRBV19
CDR3 protein: CASSQLAGATYEQYF
CDR3 DNA: TGTGCCAGTAGTCAACTAGCGGGGGCGACCTACGAGCAGTACTTC

clone size: -
D gene: TRBD1
J gene: TRBJ1-6
V gene: TRBV2
CDR3 protein: CASKKGTGASPLHF
CDR3 DNA: TGTGCCAGCAAAAAGGGGACAGGAGCATCACCCCTCCACTTT

clone size: -
D gene: -
J gene: TRBJ2-7
V gene: TRBV6-5
CDR3 protein: CASSWQVSSYEQYF
CDR3 DNA: TGTGCCAGCAGTTGGCAGGTTAGCTCCTACGAGCAGTACTTC

clone size: many
D gene: -
J gene: TRBJ2-1
V gene: TRBV3-1
CDR3 protein: CASSPATGEQFF
CDR3 DNA: TGTGCCAGCAGCCCCGCAACTGGGGAGCAGTTCTTC

clone size: -
D gene: -
J gene: TRBJ2-6
V gene: TRBV12-3/TRBV12-4
CDR3 protein: CASSWRGQNSGANVLTF
CDR3 DNA: TGTGCCAGCAGTTGGCGGGGCCAGAACTCTGGGGCCAACGTCCTGACTTTC

clone size: -
D gene: TRBD2
J gene: TRBJ2-7
V gene: TRBV10-2
CDR3 protein: CATNSGGSYEQYF
CDR3 DNA: TGCGCCACCAATAGCGGGGGCTCCTACGAGCAGTACTTC

clone size: -
D gene: TRBD1
J gene: TRBJ2-5
V gene: TRBV29-1
CDR3 protein: CSVEDGAGGETQYF
CDR3 DNA: TGCAGCGTTGAAGATGGGGCAGGGGGAGAGACCCAGTACTTC

clone size: many
D gene: -
J gene: TRBJ1-2
V gene: TRBV9
CDR3 protein: CASSVGAGDYGYTF
CDR3 DNA: TGTGCCAGCAGCGTTGGGGCAGGGGACTATGGCTACACCTTC

clone size: many
D gene: TRBD1
J gene: TRBJ2-5
V gene: TRBV14
CDR3 protein: CASSHGFRDRRETQYF
CDR3 DNA: TGTGCCAGCAGCCATGGATTTAGGGACAGAAGAGAGACCCAGTACTTC

clone size: many
D gene: -
J gene: TRBJ2-7
V gene: TRBV6-5
CDR3 protein: CASSYSGTTGDEQYF
CDR3 DNA: TGTGCCAGCAGTTACTCTGGGACAACGGGCGACGAGCAGTACTTC

clone size: -
D gene: -
J gene: TRBJ2-2
V gene: TRBV12-3/TRBV12-4
CDR3 protein: CASSLVEGGELFF
CDR3 DNA: TGTGCCAGCAGTTTAGTGGAAGGGGGGGAGCTGTTTTTT

clone size: once
D gene: -
J gene: TRBJ1-2
V gene: TRBV7-9
CDR3 protein: CASSLSANYGYTF
CDR3 DNA: TGTGCCAGCAGCTTATCCGCTAACTATGGCTACACCTTC

clone size: many
D gene: TRBD1
J gene: TRBJ2-1
V gene: TRBV29-1
CDR3 protein: CSVDQGAFDEQFF
CDR3 DNA: TGCAGCGTTGACCAGGGGGCGTTTGATGAGCAGTTCTTC

clone size: many
D gene: -
J gene: TRBJ2-2
V gene: TRBV6-5
CDR3 protein: CASGQPFGAGELFF
CDR3 DNA: -

clone size: many
D gene: -
J gene: TRBJ1-1
V gene: TRBV7-8
CDR3 protein: CASSAGTGYGSTEAFF
CDR3 DNA: TGTGCCAGCAGCGCCGGAACAGGGTATGGTAGCACTGAAGCTTTCTTT